This T cell receptor beta chain was recovered during a study of OX40 agonist ivuxolimab in advanced cancers. For context, the study as a whole: The costimulatory receptor OX40 (CD134) was targeted by ivuxolimab, a fully human IgG2 agonistic monoclonal antibody. Among the roughly 54 dose-escalation patients, approximately 20 had hepatocellular carcinoma, roughly 15 melanoma, 9 renal cell carcinoma and 9 head and neck cancer. The paper reports the monotherapy dose-escalation portion (N ≈ 52 patients) of the phase I ivuxolimab trial. The dose-escalation cohort was around 84% male with a mean age of 60 years, ranging from roughly 20 to 80. Prior anti-PD-1, anti-PD-L1 or anti-CTLA-4 therapy was permitted, and 40% of dose-escalation patients had received checkpoint inhibitors. Intravenous ivuxolimab was administered to patients every 2 weeks at six dose levels: 0.01, 0.1, 0.3, 1.5, 3 and 10 mg/kg. Partial responses were achieved by three dose-escalation patients, of whom one had hepatocellular carcinoma and two had cutaneous melanoma. Peripheral TCRbeta sequencing was intended to test whether TCR sequence diversity was altered and clonal T-cell expansion was caused by ivuxolimab.

The trial excluded patients who had a history of autoimmune disease or who were on systemic immunosuppression. In every dose cohort, peripheral blood was drawn for TCR sequencing at baseline, cycle 4 day 1, and cycle 7 day 1. Samples came from an open-label, multicenter, first-in-human phase I dose-escalation trial of ivuxolimab. The trial enrolled adults with locally advanced or metastatic head and neck squamous cell, hepatocellular, melanoma or renal cell carcinoma. Before TCR sequencing, CD4+ T cells and CD8+ T cells were sorted from peripheral blood as separate populations. Genomic DNA was extracted from sorted cells for sequencing of the TCRbeta CDR3 region. TCRbeta CDR3 regions were sequenced using the immunoSEQ Assay. What TCRdb holds here is the immuneACCESS table cut down to in-frame rearrangements. Part of the clones is not present; checked against another copy, under half of the missing clones reflect an unresolved V gene, and the others are unexplained. This sample is represented by roughly 35,000 clones; roughly four fifths of them were singletons. The ten largest clones add up to about 2% of the sample.

What the authors observed across the whole study: Which antigens the clonally expanded peripheral T cells were specific for was not determined. In partial responders in the 0.1-3.0 mg/kg groups, normalized peripheral clonal expansion was found to be among the lowest, especially among CD8+ T cells. After ivuxolimab, more expanded clones were found on average in CD8+ T cells than in CD4+ T cells. Low levels of normalized T-cell clonal expansion were also seen in some patients who did not respond. At doses of 0.1 to 3.0 mg/kg, clonal expansion of both CD4+ and CD8+ T cells in blood was seen between baseline and week 6.

A distance of 21 bases separates the germline ends of V and J, which lose 1 base and 11 bases respectively. From the cysteine up to the phenylalanine, the CDR3 has a length of 16 residues. The retained sequence is limited to the CDR3, 48 bases, with the frame set at the first base. Via the germline V gene, CDR1 is KGHSH and CDR2 LQKENI. For this clone: Its antigen specificity is not known. The record has no base qualities; no much larger clone is one base away.

The TCR sequence derives from an adult with an advanced solid tumor such as melanoma, head and neck, liver or kidney cancer. This receptor chain uses TRBV18 and TRBJ1-5; no D gene call is confident. The sample in question was CD4+ or CD8+ T cells sorted from blood, obtained in a trial of the OX40 agonist ivuxolimab. The DNA reads TGTGCCAGCTCACCACAAATCGGAACGGGGAAGCCTTCCCAGCATTTT. It specifies CASSPQIGTGKPSQHF.